This T cell receptor beta chain was captured by sequencing in a study of shared clonotypes between healthy human individuals. The method was immunoSEQ multiplex PCR; TCRdb's version includes in-frame clones alone and lacks a portion of them. The repertoire holds hundreds of thousands of clones, with roughly 77% as singletons. Germline V lookup: CDR1 SNHLY, CDR2 FYNNEI. With V trimmed by 4 bases and J by 7 bases, 12 bases remained unmatched. This CDR3 is 15 amino acids long. The clonotype comes from a woman aged 35 to 49 in good health. Some clones in this sample may be carry-over from other donors' samples. The sample was PBMCs. V and J are TRBV2 and TRBJ1-2; 7 bases align to TRBD1. Written as DNA, the CDR3 is TGTGCCAGCAGTGGCTGGACGGAGGCAGGGGGTGGCTACACCTTC. This encodes CASSGWTEAGGGYTF.